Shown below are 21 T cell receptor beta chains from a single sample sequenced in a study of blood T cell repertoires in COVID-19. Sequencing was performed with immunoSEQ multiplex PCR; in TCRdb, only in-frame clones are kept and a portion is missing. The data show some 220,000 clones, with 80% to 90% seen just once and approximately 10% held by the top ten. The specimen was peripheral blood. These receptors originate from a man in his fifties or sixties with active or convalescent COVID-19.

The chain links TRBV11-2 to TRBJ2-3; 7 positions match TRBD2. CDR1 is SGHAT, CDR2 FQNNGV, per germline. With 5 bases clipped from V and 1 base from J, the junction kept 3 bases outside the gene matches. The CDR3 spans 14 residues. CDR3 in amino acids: CASSPTSGTDTQYF. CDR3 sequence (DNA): TGTGCCAGCAGCCCCACTAGCGGCACAGATACGCAGTATTTT.

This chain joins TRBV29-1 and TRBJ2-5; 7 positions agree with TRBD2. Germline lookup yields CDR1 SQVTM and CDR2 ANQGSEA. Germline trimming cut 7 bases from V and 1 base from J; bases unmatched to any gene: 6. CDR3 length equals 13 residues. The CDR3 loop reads CSALLAGQETQYF. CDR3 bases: TGCAGCGCCCTCTTAGCGGGCCAAGAGACCCAGTACTTC.

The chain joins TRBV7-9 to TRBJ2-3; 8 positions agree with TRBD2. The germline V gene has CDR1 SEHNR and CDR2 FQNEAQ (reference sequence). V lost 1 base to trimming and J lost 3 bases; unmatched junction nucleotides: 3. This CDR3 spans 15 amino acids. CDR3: CASSLGSGETDTQYF. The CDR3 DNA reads TGTGCCAGCAGCTTAGGTAGCGGGGAAACAGATACGCAGTATTTT.

In nucleotides, the CDR3 is TGCAGCGTTGAAAGCGGGAGGGCTTATGAGCAGTTCTTC. Its translation is CSVESGRAYEQFF. The chain recombines TRBV29-1 with TRBJ2-1; 10 nucleotides align to TRBD2. CDR1 is SQVTM, CDR2 ANQGSEA, per germline. The CDR3 covers 13 residues. V lost 2 bases to trimming and J lost 8 bases; unmatched junction nucleotides: 3.

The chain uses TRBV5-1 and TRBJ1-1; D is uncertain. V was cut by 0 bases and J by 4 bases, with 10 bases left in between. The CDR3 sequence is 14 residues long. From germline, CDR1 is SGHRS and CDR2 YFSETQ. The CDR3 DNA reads TGCGCCAGCAGCTTGGCGGCAGGAGGCACTGAAGCTTTCTTT. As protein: CASSLAAGGTEAFF.

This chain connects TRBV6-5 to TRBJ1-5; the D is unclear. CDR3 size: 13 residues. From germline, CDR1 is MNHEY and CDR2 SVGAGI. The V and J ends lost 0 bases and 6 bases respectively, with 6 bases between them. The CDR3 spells CASSYSILQPQHF. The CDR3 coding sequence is TGTGCCAGCAGTTACTCGATACTTCAGCCCCAGCATTTT.

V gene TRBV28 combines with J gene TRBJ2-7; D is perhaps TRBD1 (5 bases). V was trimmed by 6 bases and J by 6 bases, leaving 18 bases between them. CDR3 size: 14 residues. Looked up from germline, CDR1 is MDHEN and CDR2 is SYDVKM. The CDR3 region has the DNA TGTGCCAGCAGCCCTAGGGGTAGAGGTGGCGAGCAGTACGTC. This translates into CASSPRGRGGEQYV.

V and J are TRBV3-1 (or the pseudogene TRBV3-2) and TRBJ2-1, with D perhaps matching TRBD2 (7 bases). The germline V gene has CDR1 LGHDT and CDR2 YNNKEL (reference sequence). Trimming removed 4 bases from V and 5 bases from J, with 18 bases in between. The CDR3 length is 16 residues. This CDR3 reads CASSPGAGARHNEQFF. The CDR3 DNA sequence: TGTGCCAGCAGCCCAGGGGCGGGGGCTAGACACAATGAGCAGTTCTTC.

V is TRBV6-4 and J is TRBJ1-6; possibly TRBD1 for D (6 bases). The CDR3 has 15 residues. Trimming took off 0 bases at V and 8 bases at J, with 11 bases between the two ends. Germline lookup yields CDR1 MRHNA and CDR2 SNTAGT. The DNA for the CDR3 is TGTGCCAGCAGTGACTCGCGGTCAGGGGATTCACCCCTCCACTTT. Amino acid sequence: CASSDSRSGDSPLHF.

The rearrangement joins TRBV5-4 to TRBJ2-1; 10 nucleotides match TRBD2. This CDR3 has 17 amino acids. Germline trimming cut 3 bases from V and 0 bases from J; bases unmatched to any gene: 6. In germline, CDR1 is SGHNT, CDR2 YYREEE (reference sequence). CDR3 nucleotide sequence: TGTGCCAGCAGCTCCCCTAGCGGGGGCTACTCCTACAATGAGCAGTTCTTC. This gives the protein CASSSPSGGYSYNEQFF.

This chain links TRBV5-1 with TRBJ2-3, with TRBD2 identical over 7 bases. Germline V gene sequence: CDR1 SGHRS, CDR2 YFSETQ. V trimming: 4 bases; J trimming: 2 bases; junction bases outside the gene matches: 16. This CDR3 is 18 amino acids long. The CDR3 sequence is CASSLGLAVNRLTDTQYF. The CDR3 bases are TGCGCCAGCAGCCTTGGGCTAGCGGTAAACCGACTCACAGATACGCAGTATTTT.

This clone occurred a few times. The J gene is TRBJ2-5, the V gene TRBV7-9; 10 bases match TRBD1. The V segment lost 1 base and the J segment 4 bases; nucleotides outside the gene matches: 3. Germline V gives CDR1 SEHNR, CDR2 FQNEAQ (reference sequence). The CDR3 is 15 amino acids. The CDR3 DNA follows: TGTGCCAGCAGCTTAGGGACAGGGGGGCGAGAGACCCAGTACTTC. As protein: CASSLGTGGRETQYF.

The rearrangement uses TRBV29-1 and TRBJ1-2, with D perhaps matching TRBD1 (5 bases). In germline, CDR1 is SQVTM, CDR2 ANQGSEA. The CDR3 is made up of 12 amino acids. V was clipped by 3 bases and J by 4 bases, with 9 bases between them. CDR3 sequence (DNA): TGCAGCGTTGAGTGGGGCCCCTATGGCTACACCTTC. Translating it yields CSVEWGPYGYTF.

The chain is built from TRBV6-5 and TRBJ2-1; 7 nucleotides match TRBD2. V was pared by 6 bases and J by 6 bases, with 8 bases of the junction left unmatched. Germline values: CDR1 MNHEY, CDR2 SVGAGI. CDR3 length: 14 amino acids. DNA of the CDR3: TGTGCCAGCAGCCCCTTTGGGACTACCAATGAGCAGTTCTTC. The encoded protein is CASSPFGTTNEQFF.

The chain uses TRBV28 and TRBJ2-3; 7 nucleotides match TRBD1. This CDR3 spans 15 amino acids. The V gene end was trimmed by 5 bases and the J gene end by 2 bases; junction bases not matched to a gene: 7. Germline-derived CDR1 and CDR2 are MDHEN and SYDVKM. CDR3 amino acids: CASSKRQGYTDTQYF. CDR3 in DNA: TGTGCCAGCAGTAAAAGACAGGGATACACAGATACGCAGTATTTT.

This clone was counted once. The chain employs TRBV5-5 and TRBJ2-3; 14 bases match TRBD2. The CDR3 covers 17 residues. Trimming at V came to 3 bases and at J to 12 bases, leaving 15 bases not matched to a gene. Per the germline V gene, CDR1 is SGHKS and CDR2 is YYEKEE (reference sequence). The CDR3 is CASSYLVPGLAGVRQYF. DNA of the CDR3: TGTGCCAGCAGCTACTTGGTTCCGGGACTAGCGGGAGTGAGACAGTATTTT.

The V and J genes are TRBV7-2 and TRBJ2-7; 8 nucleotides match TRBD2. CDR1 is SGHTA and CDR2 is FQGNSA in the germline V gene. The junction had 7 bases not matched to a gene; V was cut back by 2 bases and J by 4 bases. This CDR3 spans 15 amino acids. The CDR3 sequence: CASSLKAGAVYEQYF. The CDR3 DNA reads TGTGCCAGCAGCTTAAAAGCGGGAGCTGTGTACGAGCAGTACTTC. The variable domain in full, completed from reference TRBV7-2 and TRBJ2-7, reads GAGVSQSPSNKVTEKGKDVELRCDPISGHTALYWYRQSLGQGLEFLIYFQGNSAPDKSGLPSDRFSAERTGGSVSTLTIQRTQQEDSAVYLCASSLKAGAVYEQYFGPGTRLTVT.

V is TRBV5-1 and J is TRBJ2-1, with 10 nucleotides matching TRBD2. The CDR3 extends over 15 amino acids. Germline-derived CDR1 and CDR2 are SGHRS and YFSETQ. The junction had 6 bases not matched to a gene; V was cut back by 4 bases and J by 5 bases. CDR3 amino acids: CASSNLAGVNNEQFF. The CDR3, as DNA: TGCGCCAGCAGCAATCTAGCGGGGGTAAACAATGAGCAGTTCTTC.

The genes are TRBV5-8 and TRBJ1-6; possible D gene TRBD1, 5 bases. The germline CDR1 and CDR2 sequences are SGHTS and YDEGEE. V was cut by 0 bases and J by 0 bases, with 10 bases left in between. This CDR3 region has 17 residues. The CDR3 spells CASSLVHRSSYNSPLHF. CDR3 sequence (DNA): TGTGCCAGCAGCTTGGTACACAGGAGCTCCTATAATTCACCCCTCCACTTT.

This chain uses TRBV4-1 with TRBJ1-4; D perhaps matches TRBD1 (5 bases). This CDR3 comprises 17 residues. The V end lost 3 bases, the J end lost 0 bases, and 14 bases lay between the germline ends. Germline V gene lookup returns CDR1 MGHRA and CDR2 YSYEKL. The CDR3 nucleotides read TGCGCCAGCAGCCAGAAGGACCAGGGCTCAACTAATGAAAAACTGTTTTTT. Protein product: CASSQKDQGSTNEKLFF.

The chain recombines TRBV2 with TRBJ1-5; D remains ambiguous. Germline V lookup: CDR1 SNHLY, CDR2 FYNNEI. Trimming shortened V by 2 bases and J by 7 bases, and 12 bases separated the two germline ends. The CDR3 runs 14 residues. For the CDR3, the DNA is TGTGCCAGCAGTGAAAGGATAGGGAGCCAGCCCCAGCATTTT. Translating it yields CASSERIGSQPQHF.